The 3 T cell receptor beta chains reported below all come from one sample, sequenced in a study of blood T cell repertoires in COVID-19 (TCRdb year 2020). Receptors were amplified or captured by the immunoSEQ multiplex PCR assay. Drawn from immuneACCESS, this table holds only the in-frame rearrangements with V and J called that TCRdb kept. Clones are partly lost; checked studies trace under half to an unresolved V gene and leave the rest unexplained. The sample includes tens of thousands of clones, with about 83% observed a single time. The ten largest account for about 15% of the sample. Sequencing input: peripheral blood. The receptors were sampled from a woman in her fifties or sixties with acute or convalescent COVID-19.

The chain has TRBV24-1 and TRBJ2-5; no definite D call. Trimming took off 4 bases at V and 4 bases at J, with 6 bases between the two ends. Germline V gene lookup returns CDR1 KGHDR and CDR2 SFDVKD. The length of the CDR3 is 12 residues. The CDR3 reads CATSDYRETQYF. The CDR3 DNA reads TGTGCCACCAGTGACTACCGAGAGACCCAGTACTTC.

The gene calls are TRBV11-3 and TRBJ1-2, with D unclear. V was clipped by 5 bases and J by 7 bases, with 14 bases between them. Germline lookup yields CDR1 SGHNT and CDR2 YENEEA. CDR3 length equals 13 residues. CDR3: CASSRPTGSGYTF. The CDR3 DNA sequence: TGTGCCAGCAGCCGTCCCACCGGGAGTGGCTACACCTTC.

The rearrangement uses TRBV7-2 and TRBJ2-7, with 10 nucleotides matching TRBD2. CDR3 length equals 14 residues. Germline loops: CDR1 SGHTA, CDR2 FQGNSA. Trimming took 5 bases from V and 4 from J; bases not matched to a gene: 5. CDR3 sequence reads: CASSLSGGVYEQYF. CDR3 bases: TGTGCCAGCAGCCTAAGCGGGGGGGTATACGAGCAGTACTTC. The variable domain in full, completed from reference TRBV7-2 and TRBJ2-7, reads GAGVSQSPSNKVTEKGKDVELRCDPISGHTALYWYRQSLGQGLEFLIYFQGNSAPDKSGLPSDRFSAERTGGSVSTLTIQRTQQEDSAVYLCASSLSGGVYEQYFGPGTRLTVT.